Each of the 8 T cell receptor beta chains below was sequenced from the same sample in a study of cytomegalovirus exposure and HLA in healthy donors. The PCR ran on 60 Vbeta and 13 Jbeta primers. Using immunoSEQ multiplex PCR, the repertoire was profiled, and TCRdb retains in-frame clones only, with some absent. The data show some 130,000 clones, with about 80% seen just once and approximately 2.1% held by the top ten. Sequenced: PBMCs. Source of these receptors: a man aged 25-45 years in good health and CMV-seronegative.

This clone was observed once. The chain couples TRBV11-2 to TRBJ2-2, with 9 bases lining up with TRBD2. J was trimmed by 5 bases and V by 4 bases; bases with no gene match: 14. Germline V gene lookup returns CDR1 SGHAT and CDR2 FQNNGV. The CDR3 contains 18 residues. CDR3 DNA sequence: TGTGCCAGCAGCTCAATTAGCGGGAGTCTACTGCGGACCGGGGAGCTGTTTTTT. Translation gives CASSSISGSLLRTGELFF.

The CDR3 DNA reads TGTGCCAGTAGTATTGGGCAAACAGGGAACCAGCCCCAGCATTTT. This sequence encodes CASSIGQTGNQPQHF. The V gene is TRBV19, the J gene TRBJ1-5, with D perhaps matching TRBD1 (6 bases). CDR1 is LNHDA, CDR2 SQIVND, per germline (reference sequence). Trimming pared 3 bases from V and 7 bases from J, leaving 16 bases between. The CDR3 is made up of 15 amino acids.

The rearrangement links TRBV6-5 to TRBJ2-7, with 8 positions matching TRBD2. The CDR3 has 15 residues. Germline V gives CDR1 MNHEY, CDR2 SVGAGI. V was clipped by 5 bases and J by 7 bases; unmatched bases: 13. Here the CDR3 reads CASSPLTSGSNEQYF. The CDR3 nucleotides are TGTGCCAGCAGTCCCCTGACCAGCGGGAGTAATGAGCAGTACTTC.

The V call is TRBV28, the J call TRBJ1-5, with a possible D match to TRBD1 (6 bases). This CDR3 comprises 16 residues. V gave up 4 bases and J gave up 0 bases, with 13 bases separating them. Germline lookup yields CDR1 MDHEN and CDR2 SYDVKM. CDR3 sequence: CASSSRTDYSNQPQHF. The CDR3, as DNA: TGTGCCAGCAGTTCCCGGACAGACTATAGCAATCAGCCCCAGCATTTT.

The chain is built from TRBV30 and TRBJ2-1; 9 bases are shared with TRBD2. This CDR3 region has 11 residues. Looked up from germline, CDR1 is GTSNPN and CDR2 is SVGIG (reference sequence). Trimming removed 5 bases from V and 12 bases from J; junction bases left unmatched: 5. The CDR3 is CAWASGNPQFF. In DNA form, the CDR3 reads TGTGCCTGGGCTAGCGGGAACCCGCAGTTCTTC.

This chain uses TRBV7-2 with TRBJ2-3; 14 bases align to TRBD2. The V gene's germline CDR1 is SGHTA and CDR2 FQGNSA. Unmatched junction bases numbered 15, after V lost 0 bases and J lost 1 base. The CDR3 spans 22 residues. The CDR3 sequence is CASSLACRGTSGRSLGTDTQYF. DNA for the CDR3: TGTGCCAGCAGCTTAGCGTGTAGGGGGACTAGCGGGAGAAGTTTGGGCACAGATACGCAGTATTTT.

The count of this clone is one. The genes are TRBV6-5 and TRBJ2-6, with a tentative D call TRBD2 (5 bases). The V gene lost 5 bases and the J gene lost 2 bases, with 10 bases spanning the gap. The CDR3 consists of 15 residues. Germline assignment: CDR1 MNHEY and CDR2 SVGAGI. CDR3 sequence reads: CASSTEGAGANVLTF. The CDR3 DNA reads TGTGCCAGCAGTACCGAGGGCGCTGGGGCCAACGTCCTGACTTTC.

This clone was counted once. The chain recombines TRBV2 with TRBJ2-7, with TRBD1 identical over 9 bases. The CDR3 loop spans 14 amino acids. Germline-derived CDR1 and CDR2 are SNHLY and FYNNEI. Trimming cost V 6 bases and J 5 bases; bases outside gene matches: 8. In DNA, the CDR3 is TGTGCCAGCAGGGAGGGACAGGGCTGGAACGAGCAGTACTTC. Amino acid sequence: CASREGQGWNEQYF.